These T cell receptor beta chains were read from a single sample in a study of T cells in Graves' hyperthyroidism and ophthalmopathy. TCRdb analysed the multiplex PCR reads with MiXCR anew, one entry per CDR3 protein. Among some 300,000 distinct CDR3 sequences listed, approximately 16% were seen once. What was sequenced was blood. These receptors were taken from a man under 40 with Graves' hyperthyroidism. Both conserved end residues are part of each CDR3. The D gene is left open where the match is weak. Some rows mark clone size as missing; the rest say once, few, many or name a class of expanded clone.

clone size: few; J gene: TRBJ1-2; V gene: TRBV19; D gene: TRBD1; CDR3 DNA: TGTGCCAGTAGTCTGCTGTCTGGGACAGGGGCTGGCTACACCTTC; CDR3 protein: CASSLLSGTGAGYTF
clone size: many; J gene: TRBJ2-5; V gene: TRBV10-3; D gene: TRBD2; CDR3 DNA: TGTGCCATCAGTGACTCCGGGGGGAAGACAGAGACCCAGTACTTC; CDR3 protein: CAISDSGGKTETQYF
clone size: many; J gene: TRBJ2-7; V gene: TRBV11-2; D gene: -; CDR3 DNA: TGTGCCAGCAGCCAATCCGTCGAGCAGTACTTC; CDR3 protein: CASSQSVEQYF
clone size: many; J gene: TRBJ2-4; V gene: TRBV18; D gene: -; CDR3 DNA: TGTGCCAGCTCACCAGCGGAGGGAGCCAAAAACATTCAGTACTTC; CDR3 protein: CASSPAEGAKNIQYF
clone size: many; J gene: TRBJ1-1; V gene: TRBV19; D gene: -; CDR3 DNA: TGTGCCAGTAGTACGACAGGTTTTGTCAACACTGAAGCTTTCTTT; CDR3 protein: CASSTTGFVNTEAFF
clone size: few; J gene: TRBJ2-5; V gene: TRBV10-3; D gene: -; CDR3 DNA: TGTGCCATCAGTGAGTCCAGTGCCGGAGAGACCCAGTACTTC; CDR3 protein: CAISESSAGETQYF
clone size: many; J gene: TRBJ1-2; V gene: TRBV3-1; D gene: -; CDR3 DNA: TGTGCCAGCAGCCAAGAAGTGAGGGACTACTATGGCTACACCTTC; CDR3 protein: CASSQEVRDYYGYTF
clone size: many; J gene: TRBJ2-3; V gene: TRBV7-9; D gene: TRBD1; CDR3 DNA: TGTGCCAGCAGCCAGATTCCGGGACAGGGAGCCCCACCTAGCACAGATACGCAGTATTTT; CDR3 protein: CASSQIPGQGAPPSTDTQYF
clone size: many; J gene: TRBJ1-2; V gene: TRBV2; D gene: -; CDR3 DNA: TGTGCCAGCAGTGAAGGCAGTTCGAGTGGCTACACCTTC; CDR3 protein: CASSEGSSSGYTF
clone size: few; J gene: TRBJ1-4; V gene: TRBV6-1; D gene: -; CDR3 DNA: TGTGCCAGCAGTCCAAGGACAGTATCGGATGAAAAACTGGTTTTT; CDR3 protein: CASSPRTVSDEKLVF
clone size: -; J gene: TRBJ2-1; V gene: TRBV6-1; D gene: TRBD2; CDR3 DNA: TGTGCCAGCAGTGACCTAGCGGGAGGCGGTATGAGGGAGCAGTTCTTC; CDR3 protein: CASSDLAGGGMREQFF
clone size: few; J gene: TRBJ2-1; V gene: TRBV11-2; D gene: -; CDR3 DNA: TGTGCCAGCAGCTACCCTGCTGAGCAGTTCTTC; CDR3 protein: CASSYPAEQFF
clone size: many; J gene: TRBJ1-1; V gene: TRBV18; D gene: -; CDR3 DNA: TGTGCCAGTTATAGGGGGTCAGACACTGAAGCTTTCTTT; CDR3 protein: CASYRGSDTEAFF
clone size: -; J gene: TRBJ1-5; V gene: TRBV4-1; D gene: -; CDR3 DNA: TGCGCCAGCAGCCCACGGTCGGGGGGGGGTGGTAATCAGCCCCAGCATTTT; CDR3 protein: CASSPRSGGGGNQPQHF
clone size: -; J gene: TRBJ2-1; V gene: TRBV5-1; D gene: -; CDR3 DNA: TGCGCCAGCAGCTTGTCCCCCTACGAGCAGTTCTTC; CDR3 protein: CASSLSPYEQFF
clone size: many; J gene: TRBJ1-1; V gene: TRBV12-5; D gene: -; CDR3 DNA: TGTGCTAGTGGTACCCGTCCGGGCTACACTGAAGCTTTCTTT; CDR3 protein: CASGTRPGYTEAFF
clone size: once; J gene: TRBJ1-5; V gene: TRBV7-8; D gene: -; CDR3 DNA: TGTGCCAGCAGCTTATGGAGTAATCAGCCCCAGCATTTT; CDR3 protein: CASSLWSNQPQHF
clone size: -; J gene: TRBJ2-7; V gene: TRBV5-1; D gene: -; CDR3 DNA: TGCGCCAGCAGCAAACAGGGAACCTCCTACGAGCAGTACTTC; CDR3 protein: CASSKQGTSYEQYF
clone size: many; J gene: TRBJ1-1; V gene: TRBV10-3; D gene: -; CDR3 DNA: TGTGCCATCACCCCCCAGATGGGGAACACTGAAGCTTTCTTT; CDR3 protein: CAITPQMGNTEAFF
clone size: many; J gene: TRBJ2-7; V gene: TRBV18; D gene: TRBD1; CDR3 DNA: TGTGCCAGCTCACCGACGACAGGGGGCGAGGACGAGCAGTACTTC; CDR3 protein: CASSPTTGGEDEQYF
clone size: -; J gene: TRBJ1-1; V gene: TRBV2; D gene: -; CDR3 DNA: TGTGCCAGCAGTTTGAAGGCTAGGAGGGCTTTCTTT; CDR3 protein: CASSLKARRAFF
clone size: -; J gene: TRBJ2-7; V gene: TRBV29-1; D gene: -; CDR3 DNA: TGCAGCGCTGGCTCCCGTGAGAACTACGAGCAGTACTTC; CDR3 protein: CSAGSRENYEQYF
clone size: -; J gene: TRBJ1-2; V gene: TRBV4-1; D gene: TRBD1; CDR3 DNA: TGCGCCAGCAGCCCTGGTGGGACAGGGGGAGGACATGGCTACACCTTC; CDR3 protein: CASSPGGTGGGHGYTF
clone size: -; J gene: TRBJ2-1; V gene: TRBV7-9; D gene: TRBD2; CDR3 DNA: TGTGCCAGCAGCTTATTGGTGGCGGGAGCCCGTTATGAGCAGTTCTTC; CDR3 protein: CASSLLVAGARYEQFF
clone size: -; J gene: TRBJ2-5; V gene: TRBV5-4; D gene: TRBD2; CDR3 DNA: TGTGCCAGCAGCTTGTCTGGGGAGGGAGAGACCCAGTACTTC; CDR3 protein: CASSLSGEGETQYF
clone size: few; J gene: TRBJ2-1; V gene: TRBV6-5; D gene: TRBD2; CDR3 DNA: TGTGCCAGCAGTTACCTTATAGCGGGAGGTCGGGATGAGCAGTTCTTC; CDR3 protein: CASSYLIAGGRDEQFF
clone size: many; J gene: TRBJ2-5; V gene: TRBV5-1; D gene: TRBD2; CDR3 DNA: TGCGCCAGCAGCCTGACTAGCGGGAGGGCCTTGGGGGAGACCCAGTACTTC; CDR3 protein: CASSLTSGRALGETQYF
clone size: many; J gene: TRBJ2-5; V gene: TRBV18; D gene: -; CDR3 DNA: TGTGCCAGCAGTCCTAGGGAGACCCAGTACTTC; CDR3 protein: CASSPRETQYF
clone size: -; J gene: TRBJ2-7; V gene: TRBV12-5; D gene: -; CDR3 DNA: TGTGCTAGTGGTTTGGGGACGACAGGCGAGCAGTACTTC; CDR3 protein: CASGLGTTGEQYF
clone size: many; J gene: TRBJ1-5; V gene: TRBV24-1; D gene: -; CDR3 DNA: TGTGCCACCAGTGACCCCGCGGCACCAGCAGGGCAGCCCCAGCATTTT; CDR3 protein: CATSDPAAPAGQPQHF
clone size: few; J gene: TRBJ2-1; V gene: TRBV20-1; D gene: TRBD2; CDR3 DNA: TGCAGTGCTAGCGTAGCGGGAGGGACCTTGAATGAGCAGTTCTTC; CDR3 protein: CSASVAGGTLNEQFF
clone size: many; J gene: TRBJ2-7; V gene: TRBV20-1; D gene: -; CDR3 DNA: TGCAGTGCTACCGGCGGAGGGGGGTCCTACGAGCAGTACTTC; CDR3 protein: CSATGGGGSYEQYF
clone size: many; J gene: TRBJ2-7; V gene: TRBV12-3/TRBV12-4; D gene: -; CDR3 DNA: TGTGCCAGCAGTTTAGGGGGGACATTCGAGCAGTACTTC; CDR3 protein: CASSLGGTFEQYF
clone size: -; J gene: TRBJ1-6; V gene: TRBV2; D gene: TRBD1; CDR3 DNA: TGTGCCAGCAGTTCGACAGGGTGGGATTCACCCCTCCACTTT; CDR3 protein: CASSSTGWDSPLHF
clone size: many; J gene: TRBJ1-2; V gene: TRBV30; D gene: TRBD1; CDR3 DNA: TGTGCCTGGAGTACCGGGACAGGGGCTGGCTACACCTTC; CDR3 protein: CAWSTGTGAGYTF
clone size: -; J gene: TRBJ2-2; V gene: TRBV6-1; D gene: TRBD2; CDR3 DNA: TGTGCCAGCAGTGAAGCTAGCGGGACGGCCGGGGAGCTGTTTTTT; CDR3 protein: CASSEASGTAGELFF
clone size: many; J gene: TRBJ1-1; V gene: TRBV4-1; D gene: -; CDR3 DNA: TGCGCCAGCAGCCAAGAGGGGACCAGGGTGGCTTTCTTT; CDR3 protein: CASSQEGTRVAFF
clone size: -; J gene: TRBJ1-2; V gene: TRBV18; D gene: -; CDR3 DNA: TGTGCCAGCTCGCAACAGGGTATGGACAACTATGGCTACACCTTC; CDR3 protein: CASSQQGMDNYGYTF
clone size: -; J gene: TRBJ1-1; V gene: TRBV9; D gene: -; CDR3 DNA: TGTGCCAGCAGCGGGGGCTTCGGCACTGAAGCTTTCTTT; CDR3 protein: CASSGGFGTEAFF
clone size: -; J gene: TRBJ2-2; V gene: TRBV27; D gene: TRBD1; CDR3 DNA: TGTGCCAGCAACTACAGGGGTTCCGGGGAGCTGTTTTTT; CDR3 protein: CASNYRGSGELFF
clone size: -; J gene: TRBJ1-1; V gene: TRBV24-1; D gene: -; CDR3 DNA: TGTGCCACCATGGGAGGGAACACTGAAGCTTTCTTT; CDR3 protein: CATMGGNTEAFF
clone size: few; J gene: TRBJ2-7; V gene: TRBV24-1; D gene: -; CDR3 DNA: TGTGCCACCAGTGACCCTGAGAGCGTGACAGCCTCCTACGAGCAGTACTTC; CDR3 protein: CATSDPESVTASYEQYF
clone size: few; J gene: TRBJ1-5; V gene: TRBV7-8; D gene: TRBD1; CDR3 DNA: TGTGCCAGCAGCCGGCGGTGGGACAGAGATCAGCCCCAGCATTTT; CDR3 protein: CASSRRWDRDQPQHF
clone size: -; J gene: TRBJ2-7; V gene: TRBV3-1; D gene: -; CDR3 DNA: TGTGCCAGCAGCCGTAGCGCGACCTCCTACGAGCAGTACTTC; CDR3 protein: CASSRSATSYEQYF
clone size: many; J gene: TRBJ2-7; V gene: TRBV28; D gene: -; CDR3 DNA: TGTGCCAGCAGTTTCGTGGGGGAGGACGAGCAGTACTTC; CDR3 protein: CASSFVGEDEQYF
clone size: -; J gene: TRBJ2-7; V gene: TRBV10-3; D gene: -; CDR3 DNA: TGTGCCATCAGTGAGTCCCGGAGCTCCTACGAGCAGTACTTC; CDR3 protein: CAISESRSSYEQYF
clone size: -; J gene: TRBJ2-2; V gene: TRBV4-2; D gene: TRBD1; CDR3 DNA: TGTGCCAGCAGCCAAGGGGACAGGGACGACACCGGGGAGCTGTTTTTT; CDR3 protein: CASSQGDRDDTGELFF
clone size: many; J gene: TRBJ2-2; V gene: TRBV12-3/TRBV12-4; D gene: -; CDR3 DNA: TGTGCCAGCAGTCCCGCCTCGGAAGGACCCAACACCGGGGAGCTGTTTTTT; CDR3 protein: CASSPASEGPNTGELFF
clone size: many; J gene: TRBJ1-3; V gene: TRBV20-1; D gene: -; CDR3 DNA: TGCAGTGCTAGCCGGGTTCTCGGAAACACCATATATTTT; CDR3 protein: CSASRVLGNTIYF
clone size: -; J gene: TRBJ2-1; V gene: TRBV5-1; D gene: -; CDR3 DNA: TGCGCCAGCAGCTCCGGGAGCTCCTACTCCGCCTACAATGAGCAGTTCTTC; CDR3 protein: CASSSGSSYSAYNEQFF
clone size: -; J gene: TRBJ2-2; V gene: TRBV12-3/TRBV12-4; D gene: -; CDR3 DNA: TGTGCCAGCAGTTTCAGAGGGCACGGGGAGCTGTTTTTT; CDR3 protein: CASSFRGHGELFF